Shown below are 21 T cell receptor beta chains from a single sample sequenced in a study of blood T cell repertoires in COVID-19. Repertoires were generated with immunoSEQ multiplex PCR, while TCRdb's copy carries only in-frame clones and drops some. This table holds under 45,000 clones, about 85% found once. What was sequenced was peripheral blood. The receptor source for this set is a man in his fifties or sixties with acute or convalescent COVID-19.

The chain employs TRBV19 and TRBJ2-1; maybe TRBD2 (6 bases). With 7 bases removed from V and 2 bases from J, the gap between germline ends came to 21 bases. This CDR3 comprises 17 residues. Germline assignment: CDR1 LNHDA and CDR2 SQIVND (reference sequence). The CDR3 DNA sequence: TGTGCCAGTAAGAGTGGGTGGCGGGAAACAACCTACAATGAGCAGTTCTTC. It codes for CASKSGWRETTYNEQFF.

This chain uses TRBV3-1 (or the pseudogene TRBV3-2) with TRBJ1-1, with D perhaps TRBD1 (6 bases). V lost 7 bases to trimming and J lost 5 bases, with 20 bases between them. Looked up from germline, CDR1 is LGHDT and CDR2 is YNNKEL (reference sequence). The CDR3 loop spans 15 amino acids. The CDR3 DNA sequence: TGTGCCAGCACCACGGCCCAGGGGAGGGGAACTGAAGCTTTCTTT. Residues: CASTTAQGRGTEAFF.

The chain couples TRBV15 to TRBJ2-3; D may be TRBD2 (5 bases). The CDR3 loop spans 16 amino acids. In germline, CDR1 is LNHNV, CDR2 YYDKDF (reference sequence). Trimming took 0 bases from V and 0 from J, leaving 10 bases between them. The CDR3: CATSRDRGVSTDTQYF. The CDR3 DNA reads TGTGCCACCAGCAGAGATCGGGGAGTGAGCACAGATACGCAGTATTTT.

This clone appeared once. The chain recombines TRBV4-1 with TRBJ1-3; D ambiguous. The CDR3 sequence is 16 residues long. V was trimmed by 0 bases and J by 0 bases, leaving 9 bases between them. CDR1 and CDR2 (germline): MGHRA, YSYEKL. The CDR3, as DNA: TGCGCCAGCAGCCAAGATCTCTCGAGCTCTGGAAACACCATATATTTT. Translation gives CASSQDLSSSGNTIYF.

The genes are TRBV6-1 and TRBJ1-3, with D hard to call. V lost 2 bases and J lost 4, with 6 bases in between. Per the germline V gene, CDR1 is MNHNS and CDR2 is SASEGT. The CDR3 sequence is 13 residues long. The CDR3 nucleotides read TGTGCCAGCAGTGAACTACTCGGAAACACCATATATTTT. Encoded protein: CASSELLGNTIYF.

The genes are TRBV6-2 or TRBV6-3 and TRBJ2-2; 7 bases map to TRBD1. Looked up from germline, CDR1 is MNHEY and CDR2 is SVGEGT. The CDR3 has 16 residues. J gave up 9 bases and V 4 bases, and 14 bases lay outside the gene matches. CDR3 nucleotides: TGTGCCAGCAGTTTCGACAGGGTTCAGGGTCCCAGGGAGCTGTTTTTT. Amino acids: CASSFDRVQGPRELFF.

The chain joins TRBV3-1 (or the pseudogene TRBV3-2) to TRBJ1-2, with D possibly being TRBD1 (5 bases). V was pared by 3 bases and J by 6 bases, with 11 bases between. This CDR3 is built from 13 residues. Germline values: CDR1 LGHDT, CDR2 YNNKEL (reference sequence). The CDR3 DNA follows: TGTGCCAGCAGCCAGCGGGGGGGGGATGGCTACACCTTC. It codes for CASSQRGGDGYTF.

The chain combines TRBV5-1 with TRBJ1-5; 10 bases are a match to TRBD1. The V and J ends lost 5 bases and 3 bases, in that order; junction bases with no gene match: 5. CDR1 SGHRS and CDR2 YFSETQ come from the germline V gene. CDR3 length: 15 residues. CDR3 in amino acids: CASSKGTGDNQPQHF. The CDR3 DNA reads as TGCGCCAGCAGTAAAGGGACAGGGGACAATCAGCCCCAGCATTTT.

The chain combines TRBV27 with TRBJ2-1; 10 positions match TRBD2. The V and J ends lost 6 bases and 4 bases, in that order; junction bases with no gene match: 9. The CDR3 consists of 16 residues. Germline V gene lookup returns CDR1 MNHEY and CDR2 SMNVEV (reference sequence). CDR3: CASSRKAAGGYNEQFF. CDR3 DNA sequence: TGTGCCAGCAGCAGAAAGGCAGCGGGGGGGTACAATGAGCAGTTCTTC.

The V gene is TRBV28, the J gene TRBJ1-5; 8 bases fit TRBD1. The V gene's germline CDR1 is MDHEN and CDR2 SYDVKM. The CDR3 spans 15 residues. V dropped 2 bases and J dropped 4; count of bases not matched to a gene: 4. The CDR3 DNA reads TGTGCCAGCAGTTTAACAGGGGGGCCAAATCAGCCCCAGCATTTT. Its translation: CASSLTGGPNQPQHF. The full variable domain, in which reference TRBV28 and TRBJ1-5 provide the parts outside the CDR3, is DVKVTQSSRYLVKRTGEKVFLECVQDMDHENMFWYRQDPGLGLRLIYFSYDVKMKEKGDIPEGYSVSREKKERFSLILESASTNQTSMYLCASSLTGGPNQPQHFGDGTRLSIL.

This chain connects TRBV10-3 to TRBJ1-1, with 9 bases that match TRBD1. This CDR3 region has 14 residues. The ends lost 7 bases at V and 5 bases at J; junction bases unmatched: 8. The germline V gene has CDR1 ENHRY and CDR2 SYGVKD. This CDR3 is CAIMGQGLGTEAFF. The CDR3 DNA is TGTGCCATCATGGGACAGGGCCTAGGGACTGAAGCTTTCTTT.

The chain couples TRBV28 to TRBJ1-1; TRBD1 agrees at 8 bases. Germline V gene data show CDR1 as MDHEN and CDR2 as SYDVKM. V dropped 4 bases and J dropped 1; count of bases not matched to a gene: 8. The CDR3 is 16 amino acids. DNA of the CDR3: TGTGCCAGCAGTTCCCCCTCCAGGGGGCAGAACACTGAAGCTTTCTTT. As protein: CASSSPSRGQNTEAFF.

V gene TRBV12-3 or TRBV12-4 combines with J gene TRBJ2-3; weak D call: TRBD2 (5 bases). V shed 7 bases and J shed 4 bases, with 9 bases lying between them. This CDR3 has 12 residues. The CDR3 nucleotides are TGTGCCAGCACCATAGCGCCAGATACGCAGTATTTT. Translated, it gives CASTIAPDTQYF.

The chain carries TRBV2 and TRBJ2-5; D possibly corresponds to TRBD2 (6 bases). Trimming removed 6 bases from V and 1 base from J, with 9 bases in between. Germline CDR1 and CDR2: SNHLY and FYNNEI. The CDR3 runs to 13 residues. The CDR3 spells CASSRDSQETQYF. In DNA, the CDR3 is TGTGCCAGCAGCCGGGACTCCCAAGAGACCCAGTACTTC.

This chain uses TRBV28 with TRBJ2-7; possibly TRBD2 for D (6 bases). Trimming stripped 6 bases from V and 3 bases from J, with 18 bases between. Per germline, CDR1 MDHEN and CDR2 SYDVKM. CDR3 length: 15 residues. The CDR3 is CASRRKRDGSYEQYF. The CDR3, as DNA: TGTGCCAGCAGACGGAAAAGGGACGGGAGCTACGAGCAGTACTTC.

The gene calls are TRBV7-9 and TRBJ2-1; no firm D call. V was pared by 5 bases and J by 4 bases, with 12 bases between. This CDR3 contains 14 residues. Germline assignment: CDR1 SEHNR and CDR2 FQNEAQ (reference sequence). CDR3 coding DNA: TGTGCCAGCAGCCCTCGGGTCGATTACAATGAGCAGTTCTTC. This sequence encodes CASSPRVDYNEQFF.

The J gene is TRBJ1-4, the V gene TRBV19; no clear D gene. With 5 bases removed from V and 1 base from J, the gap between germline ends came to 11 bases. CDR1 is LNHDA and CDR2 is SQIVND in the germline V gene (reference sequence). The CDR3 runs to 15 residues. DNA for the CDR3: TGTGCCAGTAGTCCGAGGGTTGAAACTAATGAAAAACTGTTTTTT. It is translated as CASSPRVETNEKLFF. Looking up the rest from reference TRBV19 and TRBJ1-4 gives the full variable domain: DGGITQSPKYLFRKEGQNVTLSCEQNLNHDAMYWYRQDPGQGLRLIYYSQIVNDFQKGDIAEGYSVSREKKESFPLTVTSAQKNPTAFYLCASSPRVETNEKLFFGSGTQLSVL.

This chain links TRBV5-6 with TRBJ2-2; 7 bases match TRBD2. With 2 bases clipped from V and 5 bases from J, the junction kept 9 bases outside the gene matches. The germline V gene encodes CDR1 SGHDT and CDR2 YYEEEE. The CDR3 is 16 residues long. CDR3 in amino acids: CASSFDGRGRTGELFF. CDR3 bases: TGTGCCAGCAGCTTCGACGGGCGGGGGAGGACCGGGGAGCTGTTTTTT.

The chain uses TRBV5-1 and TRBJ1-4; no definite D call. This CDR3 comprises 13 residues. CDR1 and CDR2 (germline): SGHRS, YFSETQ. Trimming removed 4 bases at V and 6 bases at J, with 10 bases between. In nucleotides, the CDR3 is TGCGCCAGCAGCGCCGAGGAGGATGAAAAACTGTTTTTT. Its translation is CASSAEEDEKLFF.

The chain uses TRBV5-8 and TRBJ2-1; tentative D call: TRBD1 (6 bases). CDR1 is SGHTS, CDR2 YDEGEE, per germline. Trimming cost V 4 bases and J 4 bases, with 15 bases left between them. The CDR3 is 15 residues long. This CDR3 reads CASSAGTKTYNEQFF. The CDR3, as DNA: TGTGCCAGCAGCGCCGGGACAAAAACGTACAATGAGCAGTTCTTC.

The chain recombines TRBV3-1 (or the pseudogene TRBV3-2) with TRBJ1-1; D gene uncertain. There are 15 residues in the CDR3. V lost 1 base, J lost 0 bases, and 9 bases lay in between. Per germline, CDR1 LGHDT and CDR2 YNNKEL (reference sequence). In DNA, the CDR3 is TGTGCCAGCAGCCAAGGGGCCAAATTGAACACTGAAGCTTTCTTT. The encoded protein is CASSQGAKLNTEAFF.